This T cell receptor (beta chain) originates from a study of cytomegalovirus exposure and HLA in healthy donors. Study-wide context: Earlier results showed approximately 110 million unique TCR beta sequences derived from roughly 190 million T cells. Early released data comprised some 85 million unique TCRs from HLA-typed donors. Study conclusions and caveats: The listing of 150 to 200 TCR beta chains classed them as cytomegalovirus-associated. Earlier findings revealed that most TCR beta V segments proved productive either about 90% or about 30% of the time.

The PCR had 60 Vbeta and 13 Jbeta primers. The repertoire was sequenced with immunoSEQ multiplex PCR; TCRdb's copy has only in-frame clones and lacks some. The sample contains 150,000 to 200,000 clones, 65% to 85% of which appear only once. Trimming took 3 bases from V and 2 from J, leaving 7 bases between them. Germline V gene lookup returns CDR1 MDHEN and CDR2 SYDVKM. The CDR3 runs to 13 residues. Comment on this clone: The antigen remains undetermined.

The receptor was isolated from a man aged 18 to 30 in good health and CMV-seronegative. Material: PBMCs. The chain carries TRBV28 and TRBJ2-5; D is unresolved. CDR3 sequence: CASSFAAQETQYF. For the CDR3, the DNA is TGTGCCAGCAGTTTCGCCGCGCAAGAGACCCAGTACTTC.